This TCR beta chain was sequenced during a study of graft-versus-host responses after intestinal transplantation. Study in general: Each of the recipients got a multivisceral, liver-intestinal, or isolated intestinal transplant. For approximately three years after anti-thymocyte globulin induction, all recipients took tacrolimus and steroids. Study-level points and caveats: Among circulating GvH clones, peak levels were associated with early post-transplant declines in HvG clones.

The data were produced by immunoSEQ multiplex PCR, yet TCRdb's version contains in-frame clones alone and is incomplete. The repertoire holds more than 100,000 clones, with around 96% as singletons. The J segment lost 9 bases and the V segment lost 4 bases, leaving 5 bases of the junction unmatched. This CDR3 is 13 amino acids long. CDR1 KGHSY and CDR2 FQNENV come from the germline V gene. This clone has a handful of counts. Its antigen is unidentified. The TCR comes from a human donor who received an intestinal transplant. Sequenced here: unstimulated CD8+ T cells sorted from spleen or lymph node cells, sampled before intestinal transplant. This chain uses TRBV16 with TRBJ2-7; 11 nucleotides agree with TRBD1. The CDR3 is CASSPGTGGLQYF. CDR3 coding DNA: TGTGCCAGCAGCCCTGGGACAGGGGGTTTGCAGTACTTC.